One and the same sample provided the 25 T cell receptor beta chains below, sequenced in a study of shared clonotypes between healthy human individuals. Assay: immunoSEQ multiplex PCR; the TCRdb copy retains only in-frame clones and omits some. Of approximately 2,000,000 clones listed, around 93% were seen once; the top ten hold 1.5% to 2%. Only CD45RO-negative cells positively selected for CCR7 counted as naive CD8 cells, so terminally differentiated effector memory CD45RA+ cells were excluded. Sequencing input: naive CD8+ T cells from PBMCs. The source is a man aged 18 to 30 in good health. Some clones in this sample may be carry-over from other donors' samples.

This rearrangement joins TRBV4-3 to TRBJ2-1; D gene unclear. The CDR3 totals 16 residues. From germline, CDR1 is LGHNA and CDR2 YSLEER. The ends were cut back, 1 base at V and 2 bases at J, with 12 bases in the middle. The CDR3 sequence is CASSQAPGPTYNEQFF. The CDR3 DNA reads TGCGCCAGCAGCCAAGCCCCGGGCCCTACCTACAATGAGCAGTTCTTC.

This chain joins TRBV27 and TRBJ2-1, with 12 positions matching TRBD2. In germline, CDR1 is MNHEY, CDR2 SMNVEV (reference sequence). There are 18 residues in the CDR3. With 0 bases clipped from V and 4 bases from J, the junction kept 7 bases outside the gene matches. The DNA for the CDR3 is TGTGCCAGCAGTTTATCGGTACTAGCGGGAGGTGGTTACAATGAGCAGTTCTTC. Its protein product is CASSLSVLAGGGYNEQFF.

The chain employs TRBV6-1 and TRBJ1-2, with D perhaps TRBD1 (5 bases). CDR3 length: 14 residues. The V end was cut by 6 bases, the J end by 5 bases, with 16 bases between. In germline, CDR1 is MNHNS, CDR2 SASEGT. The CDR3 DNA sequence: TGTGCCAGCAGGATCCTGACAGATCCTTATGGCTACACCTTC. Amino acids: CASRILTDPYGYTF.

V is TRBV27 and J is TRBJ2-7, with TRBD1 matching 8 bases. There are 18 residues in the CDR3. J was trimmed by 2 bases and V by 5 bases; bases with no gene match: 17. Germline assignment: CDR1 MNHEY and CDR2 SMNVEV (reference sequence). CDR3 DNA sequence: TGTGCCAGCAGTCTGTCGCAAAACCGGGACAGGTTCCCCTACGAGCAGTACTTC. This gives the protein CASSLSQNRDRFPYEQYF.

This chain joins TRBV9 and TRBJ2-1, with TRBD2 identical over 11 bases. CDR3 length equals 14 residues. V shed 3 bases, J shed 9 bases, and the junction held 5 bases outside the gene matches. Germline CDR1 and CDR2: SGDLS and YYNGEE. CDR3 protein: CASSGTSGYGEQFF. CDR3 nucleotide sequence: TGTGCCAGCAGCGGGACTAGCGGGTATGGTGAGCAGTTCTTC. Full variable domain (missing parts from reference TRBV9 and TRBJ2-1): DSGVTQTPKHLITATGQRVTLRCSPRSGDLSVYWYQQSLDQGLQFLIQYYNGEERAKGNILERFSAQQFPDLHSELNLSSLELGDSALYFCASSGTSGYGEQFFGPGTRLTVL.

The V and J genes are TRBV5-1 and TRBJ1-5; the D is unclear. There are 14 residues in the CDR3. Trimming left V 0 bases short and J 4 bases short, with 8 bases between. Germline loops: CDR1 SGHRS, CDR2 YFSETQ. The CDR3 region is CASSLGAGNQPQHF. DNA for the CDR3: TGCGCCAGCAGCTTGGGGGCCGGGAATCAGCCCCAGCATTTT.

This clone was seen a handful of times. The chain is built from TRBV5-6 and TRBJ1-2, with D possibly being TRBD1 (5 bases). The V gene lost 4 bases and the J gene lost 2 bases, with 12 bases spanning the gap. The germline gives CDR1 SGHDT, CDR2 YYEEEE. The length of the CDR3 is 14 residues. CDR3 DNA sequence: TGTGCCAGCAGCGAGGGGAATGGGAACTATGGCTACACCTTC. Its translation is CASSEGNGNYGYTF. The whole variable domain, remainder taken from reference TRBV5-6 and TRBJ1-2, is DAGVTQSPTHLIKTRGQQVTLRCSPKSGHDTVSWYQQALGQGPQFIFQYYEEEERQRGNFPDRFSGHQFPNYSSELNVNALLLGDSALYLCASSEGNGNYGYTFGSGTRLTVV.

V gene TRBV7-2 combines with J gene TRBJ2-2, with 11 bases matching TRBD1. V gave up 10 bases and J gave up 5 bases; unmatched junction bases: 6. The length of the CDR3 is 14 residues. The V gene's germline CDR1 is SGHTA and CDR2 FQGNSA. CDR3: CATGTGGTTGELFF. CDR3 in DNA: TGTGCCACAGGGACAGGGGGAACAACCGGGGAGCTGTTTTTT.

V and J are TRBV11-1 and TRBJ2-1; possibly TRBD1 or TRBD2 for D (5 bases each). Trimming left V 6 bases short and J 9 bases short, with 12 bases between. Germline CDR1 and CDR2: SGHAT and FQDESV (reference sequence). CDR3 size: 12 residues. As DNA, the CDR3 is TGTGCCAGCAGGGGGACCAAGGGTGAGCAGTTCTTC. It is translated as CASRGTKGEQFF.

The CDR3 coding sequence is TGTGCCAGCAGCGAGGGGGCGCATGGCTACACCTTC. Its protein is CASSEGAHGYTF. V gene TRBV7-9 combines with J gene TRBJ1-2, with TRBD1 matching 7 bases. Looked up from germline, CDR1 is SEHNR and CDR2 is FQNEAQ (reference sequence). V was clipped by 5 bases and J by 6 bases; unmatched bases: 3. The CDR3 runs to 12 residues.

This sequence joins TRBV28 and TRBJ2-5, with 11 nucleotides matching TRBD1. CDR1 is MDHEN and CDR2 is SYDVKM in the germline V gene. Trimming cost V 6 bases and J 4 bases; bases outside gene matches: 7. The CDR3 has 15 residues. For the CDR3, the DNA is TGTGCCAGCAGCGAGGGACAGGGGGTAATAGAGACCCAGTACTTC. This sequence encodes CASSEGQGVIETQYF.

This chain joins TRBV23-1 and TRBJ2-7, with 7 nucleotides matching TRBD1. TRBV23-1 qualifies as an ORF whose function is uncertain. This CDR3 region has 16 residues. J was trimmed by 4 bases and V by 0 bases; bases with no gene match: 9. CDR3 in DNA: TGCGCCAGCAGTCAATCGAGGGCAGGGGGAAGGTACGAGCAGTACTTC. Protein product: CASSQSRAGGRYEQYF.

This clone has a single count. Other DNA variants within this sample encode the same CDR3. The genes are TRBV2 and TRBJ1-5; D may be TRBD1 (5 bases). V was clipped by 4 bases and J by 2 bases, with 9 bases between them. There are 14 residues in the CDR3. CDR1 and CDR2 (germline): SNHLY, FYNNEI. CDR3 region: CASSGGRGNQPQHF. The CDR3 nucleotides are TGTGCCAGCAGTGGGGGCAGGGGCAATCAGCCCCAGCATTTT.

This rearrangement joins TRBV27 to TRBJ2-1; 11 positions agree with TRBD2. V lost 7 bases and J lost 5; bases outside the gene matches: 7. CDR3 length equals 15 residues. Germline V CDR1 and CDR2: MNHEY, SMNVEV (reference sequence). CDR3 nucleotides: TGTGCCAGCACCCCTGGGACTAGCGGACACAATGAGCAGTTCTTC. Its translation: CASTPGTSGHNEQFF.

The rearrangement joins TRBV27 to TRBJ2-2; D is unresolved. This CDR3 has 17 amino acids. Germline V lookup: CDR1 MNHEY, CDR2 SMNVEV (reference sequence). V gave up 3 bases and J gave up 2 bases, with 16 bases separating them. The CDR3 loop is CASSFLKFPSNTGELFF. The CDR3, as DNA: TGTGCCAGCAGTTTTTTAAAGTTCCCATCTAACACCGGGGAGCTGTTTTTT.

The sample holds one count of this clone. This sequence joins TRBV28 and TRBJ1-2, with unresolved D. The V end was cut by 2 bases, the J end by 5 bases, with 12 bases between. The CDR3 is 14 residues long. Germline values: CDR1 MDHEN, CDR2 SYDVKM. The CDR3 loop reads CASSLRSDSYGYTF. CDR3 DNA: TGTGCCAGCAGTTTACGCTCAGATTCTTATGGCTACACCTTC.

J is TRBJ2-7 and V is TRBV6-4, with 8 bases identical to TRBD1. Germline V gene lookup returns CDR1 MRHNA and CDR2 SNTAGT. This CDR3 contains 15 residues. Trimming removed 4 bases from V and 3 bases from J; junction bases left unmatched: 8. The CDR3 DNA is TGTGCCAGCAGTGTCTTCCAGGGGGCCGGCTACGAGCAGTACTTC. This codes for CASSVFQGAGYEQYF.

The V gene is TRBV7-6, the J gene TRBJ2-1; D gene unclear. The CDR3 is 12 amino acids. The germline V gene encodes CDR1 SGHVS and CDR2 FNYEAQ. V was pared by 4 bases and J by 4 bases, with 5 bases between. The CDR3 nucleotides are TGTGCCAGCAGCTCGTTTTACAATGAGCAGTTCTTC. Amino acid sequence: CASSSFYNEQFF.

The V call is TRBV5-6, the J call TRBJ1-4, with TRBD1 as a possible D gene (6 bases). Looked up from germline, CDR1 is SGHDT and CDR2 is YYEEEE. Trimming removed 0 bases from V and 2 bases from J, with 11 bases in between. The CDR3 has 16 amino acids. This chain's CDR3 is CASSLGIRGTNEKLFF. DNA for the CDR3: TGTGCCAGCAGCTTGGGAATCAGGGGTACTAATGAAAAACTGTTTTTT.

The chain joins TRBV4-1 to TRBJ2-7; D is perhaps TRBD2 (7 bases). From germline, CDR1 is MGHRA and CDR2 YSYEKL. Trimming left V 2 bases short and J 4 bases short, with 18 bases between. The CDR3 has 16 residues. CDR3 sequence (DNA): TGCGCCAGCAGCCAAAGGGGGGGGACTACACTGTACGAGCAGTACTTC. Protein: CASSQRGGTTLYEQYF.

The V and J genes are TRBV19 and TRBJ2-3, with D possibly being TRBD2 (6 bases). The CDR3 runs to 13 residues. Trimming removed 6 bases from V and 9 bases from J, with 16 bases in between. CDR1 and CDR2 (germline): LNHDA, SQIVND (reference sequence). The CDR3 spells CASRGSGRETQYF. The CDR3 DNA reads TGTGCCAGTAGGGGGAGCGGGCGAGAAACGCAGTATTTT.

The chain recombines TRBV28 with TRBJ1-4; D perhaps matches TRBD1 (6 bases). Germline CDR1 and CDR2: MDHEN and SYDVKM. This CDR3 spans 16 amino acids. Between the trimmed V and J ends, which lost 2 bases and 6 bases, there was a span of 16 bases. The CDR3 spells CASSLVRGREDEKLFF. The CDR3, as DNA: TGTGCCAGCAGTTTAGTCAGGGGACGTGAGGATGAAAAACTGTTTTTT.

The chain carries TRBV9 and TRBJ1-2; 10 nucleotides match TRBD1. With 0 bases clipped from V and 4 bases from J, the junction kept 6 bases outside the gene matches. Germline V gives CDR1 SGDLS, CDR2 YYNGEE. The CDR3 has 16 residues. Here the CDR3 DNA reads TGTGCCAGCAGCGTAGCTCAGACAGGGGGCTTCTATGGCTACACCTTC. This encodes CASSVAQTGGFYGYTF.

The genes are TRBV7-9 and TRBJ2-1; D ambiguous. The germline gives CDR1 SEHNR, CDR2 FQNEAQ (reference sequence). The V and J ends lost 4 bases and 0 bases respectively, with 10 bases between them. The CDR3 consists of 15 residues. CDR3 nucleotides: TGTGCCAGCAGCTGGGCCCCGGGCTCCTACAATGAGCAGTTCTTC. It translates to CASSWAPGSYNEQFF.

CDR3 in DNA: TGCGCCAGCAGTGAGGTTCAGGCTCACACCGGGGAGCTGTTTTTT. It yields the protein CASSEVQAHTGELFF. The chain couples TRBV10-1 to TRBJ2-2; D gene ambiguous. Trimming left V 2 bases short and J 3 bases short, with 10 bases between. Germline V lookup: CDR1 WNHNN, CDR2 SYGVQD (reference sequence). This CDR3 region has 15 residues.